Listed below are T cell receptor beta chains from one sample, sequenced in a study of blood T cell repertoires in COVID-19. Clones were sequenced by immunoSEQ multiplex PCR, and TCRdb holds only the in-frame ones, with some missing. The table lists 200,000 or so clones, 70% to 90% of them singletons, with about a sixth in the top ten. The sequencing sample was made of peripheral blood. All receptors come from a man aged 50-59 years with COVID-19, enrolled during active disease. CDR3s leave out the opening cysteine and the closing phenylalanine or tryptophan.

TRBV2	TRBJ2-2	ASRKTSGRVDGELF
TRBV9	TRBJ2-2	ASRGVGSLNTGELF
TRBV9	TRBJ2-3	ASSVGRSGADTQY
TRBV9	TRBJ2-3	ASSGRRSGGSTDTQY
TRBV9	TRBJ1-3	ASSDRQGNTIY
TRBV5-5	TRBJ2-7	ASGNHREPYEQY
TRBV7-9	TRBJ1-2	ASSLALGQHSNYGYT
TRBV11-2	TRBJ2-7	ASSRIPSGSSYEQY
TRBV19	TRBJ2-5	ASRARSRGPSETQY
TRBV4-3	TRBJ1-1	ASSHREGNTEAF
TRBV11-1	TRBJ2-7	ASSLASGSYEQY
TRBV30	TRBJ2-5	AWSVGAGETQY
TRBV12-5	TRBJ1-2	ASGARGVYGYT
TRBV5-1	TRBJ1-4	ASSYTGEKLF
TRBV2	TRBJ2-1	ASMRASYNEQF
TRBV3-1/TRBV3-2	TRBJ2-3	ASSQELVAGSTDTQY
TRBV15	TRBJ1-2	ATSRVKTGNYDYGYT
TRBV14	TRBJ1-2	ASSQDRTYGYT
TRBV2	TRBJ2-3	ASSPSGGGWDTQY
TRBV9	TRBJ1-3	ASSTTYSGNTIY
TRBV5-1	TRBJ2-5	ASSLGTGGSQY
TRBV5-5	TRBJ2-7	ASSLMGREQY
TRBV4-3	TRBJ1-1	ASSQVSSTEIGTEAF
TRBV2	TRBJ2-1	AIRGARGHNEQF
TRBV5-4	TRBJ2-2	ASSLAFGLAEGELF
TRBV28	TRBJ2-4	ASTTAGVVAKNIQY
TRBV7-3	TRBJ2-2	ASSSRPGGARSLGTGELF
TRBV6-6	TRBJ1-1	ASRTYRGNDTEAF
TRBV7-2	TRBJ2-7	ASSLDPGLEQY
TRBV5-1	TRBJ1-2	ASSLGTGMNYGYT
TRBV6-6	TRBJ2-1	ASRRQGGYNEQF
TRBV7-9	TRBJ2-5	ASSLAGAQY
TRBV9	TRBJ2-1	ASSVGGAGPNEQF
TRBV6-5	TRBJ2-2	ASKWGQGNTGELF
TRBV5-6	TRBJ1-2	ATGQGLWTSYGYT